The 17 T cell receptor beta chains below come from one sample, sequenced in a study of OX40 agonist ivuxolimab in advanced cancers. Libraries were prepared by immunoSEQ multiplex PCR; TCRdb keeps only in-frame clonotypes and omits some of them. The table includes approximately 32,000 clones, almost 85% detected once. The starting material was CD4+ or CD8+ T cells sorted from blood, obtained in a trial of the OX40 agonist ivuxolimab. These receptors were taken from an adult with an advanced solid tumor such as melanoma, head and neck, liver or kidney cancer.

This clone was observed a few times. The rearrangement links TRBV5-4 to TRBJ1-1, with 10 bases lining up with TRBD1. Germline-derived CDR1 and CDR2 are SGHNT and YYREEE (reference sequence). The CDR3 has 12 residues. The ends lost 3 bases at V and 11 bases at J; junction bases unmatched: 4. The CDR3 sequence is CASSWGQGLAFF. The CDR3, as DNA: TGTGCCAGCAGCTGGGGACAGGGGCTGGCTTTCTTT.

This sequence joins TRBV11-1 and TRBJ2-1; 7 bases are shared with TRBD2. The germline V gene encodes CDR1 SGHAT and CDR2 FQDESV (reference sequence). V lost 3 bases and J lost 4; bases outside the gene matches: 9. CDR3 length: 16 amino acids. The CDR3 protein is CASSFYSGPMYNEQFF. DNA of the CDR3: TGTGCCAGCAGCTTTTATAGCGGGCCCATGTACAATGAGCAGTTCTTC.

The J gene is TRBJ2-7, the V gene TRBV6-5; 8 bases align to TRBD2. In germline, CDR1 is MNHEY, CDR2 SVGAGI. CDR3 size: 14 residues. With V trimmed by 0 bases and J by 6 bases, 4 bases remained unmatched. This chain's CDR3 is CASSYSSLAGEQYF. The CDR3 region has the DNA TGTGCCAGCAGTTACTCGAGTCTAGCGGGCGAGCAGTACTTC.

The chain joins TRBV28 to TRBJ2-1; D call uncertain. V dropped 5 bases and J dropped 10 bases, with 12 bases sitting between them. The CDR3 totals 12 residues. Germline values: CDR1 MDHEN, CDR2 SYDVKM. Here the CDR3 reads CASSPTTQEQFF. DNA for the CDR3: TGTGCCAGCAGTCCCACGACCCAAGAGCAGTTCTTC.

This chain connects TRBV15 to TRBJ1-4, with D possibly matching TRBD1 (5 bases). The CDR3 runs 14 residues. In germline, CDR1 is LNHNV, CDR2 YYDKDF (reference sequence). V was trimmed by 5 bases and J by 6 bases, leaving 13 bases between them. The CDR3, as DNA: TGTGCCACCAGCGTAGACAGAAATGATGAAAAACTGTTTTTT. Protein sequence: CATSVDRNDEKLFF.

The CDR3 DNA sequence: TGTGCCAGCAGTTTCGGGAGAACCCCCTACAATGAGCAGTTCTTC. This gives the protein CASSFGRTPYNEQFF. The J gene is TRBJ2-1, the V gene TRBV28, with D perhaps TRBD2 (6 bases). Trimming removed 3 bases from V and 2 bases from J, with 11 bases in between. Germline V gene data show CDR1 as MDHEN and CDR2 as SYDVKM. This CDR3 is built from 15 residues.

The chain has TRBV5-6 and TRBJ2-1, with 7 nucleotides matching TRBD2. The CDR3 runs 16 residues. Losses at the gene ends were 4 bases for V and 3 bases for J; bases not matched to a gene: 10. Germline V gene sequence: CDR1 SGHDT, CDR2 YYEEEE. CDR3 sequence reads: CASSAYRDYGYNEQFF. The CDR3 DNA reads as TGTGCCAGCAGCGCTTACCGGGACTATGGCTACAATGAGCAGTTCTTC.

V is TRBV11-2 and J is TRBJ1-4; weak D call: TRBD1 (5 bases). The CDR3 spans 15 residues. Trimming cost V 2 bases and J 6 bases, with 13 bases left between them. Germline V gives CDR1 SGHAT, CDR2 FQNNGV. The CDR3 spells CASSLLGPRDEKLFF. The CDR3 DNA is TGTGCCAGCAGCTTACTGGGGCCAAGGGATGAAAAACTGTTTTTT.

The chain couples TRBV27 to TRBJ2-2; 12 bases match TRBD2. Trimming removed 5 bases from V and 7 bases from J; junction bases left unmatched: 5. CDR1 is MNHEY, CDR2 SMNVEV, per germline (reference sequence). The CDR3 is 15 amino acids. The chain's CDR3 is CASSGLAGLFGELFF. CDR3 nucleotide sequence: TGTGCCAGCAGTGGACTAGCGGGGCTTTTCGGGGAGCTGTTTTTT.

This chain joins TRBV7-2 and TRBJ2-7, with D unresolved. The germline V gene encodes CDR1 SGHTA and CDR2 FQGNSA. V was shortened by 3 bases and J by 1 base, with 16 bases between the two germline ends. This CDR3 region has 16 residues. The CDR3 protein is CASSFDASYVSYEQYF. DNA of the CDR3: TGTGCCAGCAGCTTCGACGCCAGCTACGTATCCTACGAGCAGTACTTC.

The chain recombines TRBV28 with TRBJ2-1; D is perhaps TRBD2 (6 bases). The ends were cut back, 3 bases at V and 8 bases at J, with 20 bases in the middle. Germline CDR1 reads MDHEN; CDR2 reads SYDVKM. CDR3 length: 16 amino acids. CDR3 loop: CASSFVGGPRTDEQFF. For the CDR3, the DNA is TGTGCCAGCAGTTTTGTGGGAGGTCCGAGGACCGATGAGCAGTTCTTC. Combining the CDR3 with reference TRBV28 and TRBJ2-1 gives the whole variable domain DVKVTQSSRYLVKRTGEKVFLECVQDMDHENMFWYRQDPGLGLRLIYFSYDVKMKEKGDIPEGYSVSREKKERFSLILESASTNQTSMYLCASSFVGGPRTDEQFFGPGTRLTVL.

There are a few counts of this clone. V usage is TRBV27 and J usage is TRBJ1-1; D remains unclear. This CDR3 comprises 15 residues. Germline assignment: CDR1 MNHEY and CDR2 SMNVEV (reference sequence). V gave up 4 bases and J gave up 5 bases, with 17 bases separating them. CDR3 sequence (DNA): TGTGCCAGCAGTTCTTTGGGTGAAGGCGGGACTGAAGCTTTCTTT. This codes for CASSSLGEGGTEAFF.

This chain uses TRBV27 with TRBJ2-1; 10 nucleotides match TRBD2. V dropped 2 bases and J dropped 0; count of bases not matched to a gene: 7. Germline V gene lookup returns CDR1 MNHEY and CDR2 SMNVEV (reference sequence). The length of the CDR3 is 18 residues. CDR3 DNA: TGTGCCAGCAGTTTAAAGGCTAGCGGGGGTCTCTCCTACAATGAGCAGTTCTTC. It specifies CASSLKASGGLSYNEQFF.

By its share, this clone is medium-sized (0.01 to 0.1%). The chain uses TRBV30 and TRBJ1-1; D not resolved. Germline V gene lookup returns CDR1 GTSNPN and CDR2 SVGIG (reference sequence). The CDR3 consists of 14 residues. Between the trimmed V and J ends, which lost 4 bases and 5 bases, there was a span of 17 bases. The CDR3 nucleotides are TGTGCCTGGAATAGCGGGCCGTGGGAAACTGAAGCTTTCTTT. This sequence encodes CAWNSGPWETEAFF.

The chain is built from TRBV15 and TRBJ2-7; 9 bases line up with TRBD1. J was trimmed by 2 bases and V by 1 base; bases with no gene match: 0. CDR3 length: 14 residues. Looked up from germline, CDR1 is LNHNV and CDR2 is YYDKDF (reference sequence). CDR3 sequence (DNA): TGTGCCACCAGCAGAGGACAGGGGGCCTACGAGCAGTACTTC. Amino acid sequence: CATSRGQGAYEQYF.

The V call is TRBV6-5, the J call TRBJ2-5; TRBD1 might be the D (6 bases). In germline, CDR1 is MNHEY, CDR2 SVGAGI. The CDR3 has 14 amino acids. The ends were cut back, 3 bases at V and 5 bases at J, with 13 bases in the middle. The CDR3, as DNA: TGTGCCAGCAGTTATTCCCAGGGGAGCGAGACCCAGTACTTC. It codes for CASSYSQGSETQYF.

The chain carries TRBV27 and TRBJ2-2; tentatively, D is TRBD2 (5 bases). This CDR3 contains 15 residues. CDR1 MNHEY and CDR2 SMNVEV come from the germline V gene (reference sequence). Trimming took off 5 bases at V and 0 bases at J, with 10 bases between the two ends. In DNA form, the CDR3 reads TGTGCCAGCAGTCAACCGGGGTCGAACACCGGGGAGCTGTTTTTT. Translated: CASSQPGSNTGELFF.